These T cell receptor beta chains were read from a single sample in a study of shared clonotypes between healthy human individuals. Produced via immunoSEQ multiplex PCR; TCRdb's table is partial and in-frame only. The repertoire has some 580,000 clones, approximately 97% of them found once; the top ten carry 0.057%. The sample comprised naive CD4+ T cells sorted from blood. The receptor source for this set is a woman younger than 45 in good health. The CDR3 runs from the conserved cysteine through the conserved F or W. Each record gives: J gene, V gene, D gene, CDR3 DNA, CDR3 protein. D genes are given only for firm matches.

>TRBJ2-3|TRBV28|-
TGTGCCAGCAGTTCGACCCAGGGGGGGAGCACAGATACGCAGTATTTT
CASSSTQGGSTDTQYF
>TRBJ2-7|TRBV2|-
TGTGCCAGCAGTGTAGGAGGGCAGCGGGCCCCCAACTTC
CASSVGGQRAPNF
>TRBJ1-4|TRBV28|-
TGTGCCAGCAGAACGCCCGAAAAACTGTTTTTT
CASRTPEKLFF
>TRBJ2-7|TRBV7-8|TRBD2
TGTGCCAGCAGCTCAGACCCCGGGACTAACATCTACGAGCAGTACTTC
CASSSDPGTNIYEQYF
>TRBJ2-7|TRBV7-2|-
TGTGCCAGCAGCTTATTCTTGGGGCTCGACGAGCAGTACTTC
CASSLFLGLDEQYF
>TRBJ1-5|TRBV5-1|-
TGCGCCAGCACCCACATGCCAGGGAATCAGCCCCAGCATTTT
CASTHMPGNQPQHF
>TRBJ1-2|TRBV19|-
TGTGCCAGTAACACGGACTCGAGGAGCTATGGCTACACCTTC
CASNTDSRSYGYTF
>TRBJ2-2|TRBV13|TRBD2
TGTGCCAGCAGCGGGCCGGGACTAGCGGGAGGGACGATAATGAACACCGGGGAGCTGTTTTTT
CASSGPGLAGGTIMNTGELFF
>TRBJ2-7|TRBV5-3|-
TGTGCCAGAAGCTTACGGAGCTCCTACGAGCAGTACTTC
CARSLRSSYEQYF
>TRBJ2-3|TRBV11-2|-
TGTGCCAGCAGGGAGCCAACTAGCACAGATACGCAGTATTTT
CASREPTSTDTQYF